This T cell receptor (beta chain) comes out of a study of T cell responses to AZD1222 COVID-19 vaccine (dated by TCRdb to the early 2020s). Some background on the complete study: AZD1222 recipients given second doses at about 4 weeks or at about 12 weeks were pooled, since spike-specific TCR depth and breadth were not found to differ between the two schedules. Enrollment into the trials was organized by age into subgroups of 18-55, 56-69 and 70-plus years, and those subgroups contained roughly 140, 27 and 60 TCR-sequenced participants, respectively. A total of under 250 trial participants underwent TCR sequencing, of whom 207 had received two doses of AZD1222 and 26 had received two doses of the MenACWY control vaccine. Overall study results and their limits: Most participants were white British and females outnumbered males, and the authors suggested that clonal diversity may have been underestimated. CD4 TCRs associated with the vaccine covered the entire spike protein, and the dominant responses were in regions 160-218 and 743-854. The 56-69-year group was small, and its depth increase did not reach significance, likely because of low power. Reportedly, almost half of the unique spike-specific TCRs recognized epitopes lying outside the regions that are mutated in the B.1.351 and B.1.1.7 variants. Only five or six AZD1222 recipients were SARS-CoV-2 seropositive at baseline, limiting conclusions about previously exposed vaccinees. Because no day 14 peak-response samples were available, the repertoires could be characterized only after the peak T cell response. A significant rise in spike-specific TCR breadth and depth was observed after two AZD1222 doses relative to day 0 and relative to MenACWY recipients.

The germline ends are 6 bases apart after V is trimmed by 0 bases and J by 0 bases. The CDR3 has 15 amino acids, counting the end cysteine and phenylalanine. Kept here is only the CDR3 DNA, which spans 45 bases and is read in frame from base 1. The germline V gene provides CDR1 SGHNT and CDR2 YENEEA. The time point label for this specimen denotes: baseline before first vaccination. Vaccinee samples came from UK trials COV001 and COV002, including a single-blind randomized controlled phase 2/3 trial of AZD1222 (ChAdOx1 nCoV-19) in healthy adults. For TCRbeta chain sequencing, PBMC samples from trial participants were taken at day 0 and at day 28 after the second dose. With regard to this clone: What antigen it recognizes has not been identified. Qualities for individual bases were not recorded, and no much larger clone is one base off.

The CDR3 regions of human TCRbeta chains were analyzed by immunosequencing. Regarding the original processing steps: TCRs in the repertoires were matched against a reference library of SARS-CoV-2-specific TCRs that had been generated with the MIRA antigen-specificity platform. Breadth was defined as the fraction of unique TCRs that were SARS-CoV-2-associated. Depth was defined as the fraction of total T cells that were SARS-CoV-2-associated. Using the MIRA data, each spike-specific TCR was mapped to the spike region that the TCR reacts to and placed in a CD4 or CD8 class. Log10-transformed breadth and depth values were compared by one-way ANOVA with Sidak's multiple comparisons tests. TCRdb holds this immuneACCESS table with in-frame rearrangements only. Some clones are missing; in checked studies, unresolved V genes explain under half, and the rest has no known cause. The DNA was the basis for D and trimming; V, J and clone size are from that table. The table for this sample lists approximately 110,000 clones; approximately 85% of them were counted only once. Together, the top ten hold around 6.2% of the sample.

The source material was peripheral blood, sampled on day 0 of AZD1222 vaccination. This chain joins TRBV11-3 to TRBJ1-3, with the D segment identity uncertain. This receptor was obtained from an adult in good health. The nucleotide sequence is TGTGCCAGCAGCTTAGATCCACACTCTGGAAACACCATATATTTT. It translates as CASSLDPHSGNTIYF.